One sample yielded the 13 T cell receptor beta chains listed below, sequenced in a study of blood T cells in healthy people across ages. A second PCR of roughly 7 to 11 cycles used a sample-barcoded 5' primer and a J-beta primer mix. TCRdb redid the calling of the 5' RACE reads with MiXCR, one entry per CDR3 protein. Found here are some 1.8 million distinct CDR3 sequences, approximately 39% of them singletons; the top ten hold 23%. The sequenced sample was blood. The receptors were sampled from a human donor in good health.

The chain is built from TRBV4-2 and TRBJ2-3, with 15 bases aligning to TRBD2. CDR1 and CDR2 from the germline V gene are LGHNA and YNFKEQ. The CDR3 covers 17 residues. After removal of 4 bases from V and 5 bases from J, the junction contained 7 bases not matched to a gene. Written as DNA, the CDR3 is TGTGCCAGCAGCCTCCCCGGGACTAGCGGGGGGATAGATACGCAGTATTTT. Translating it yields CASSLPGTSGGIDTQYF.

The chain combines TRBV9 with TRBJ2-3; D remains unclear. The CDR3 sequence is 14 residues long. V was cut by 0 bases and J by 6 bases, with 11 bases left in between. Looked up from germline, CDR1 is SGDLS and CDR2 is YYNGEE. CDR3 bases: TGTGCCAGCAGCGTAGGTTATACAAGTGATACGCAGTATTTT. This sequence encodes CASSVGYTSDTQYF.

J is TRBJ2-1 and V is TRBV25-1, with unresolved D. Germline assignment: CDR1 MGHDK and CDR2 SYGVNS. Trimming removed 8 bases at V and 7 bases at J, with 15 bases between. The CDR3 totals 13 residues. In nucleotides, the CDR3 is TGTGCCAGCGACGCCTCCGGGTGGAATGAGCAGTTCTTC. This gives the protein CASDASGWNEQFF.

This chain uses TRBV4-3 with TRBJ2-7; 7 bases are shared with TRBD1. The V gene end was trimmed by 0 bases and the J gene end by 0 bases; junction bases not matched to a gene: 5. Looked up from germline, CDR1 is LGHNA and CDR2 is YSLEER. This CDR3 region has 16 residues. Written as DNA, the CDR3 is TGCGCCAGCAGCCAAGATGAGTCAGGGGGCTCCTACGAGCAGTACTTC. Translating gives CASSQDESGGSYEQYF.

This clonotype was seen only a few times. The chain links TRBV7-6 to TRBJ2-5; 7 nucleotides align to TRBD1. The end of the DNA aligns better with TRBJ2-7, so the J call may be wrong. There are 15 residues in the CDR3. Germline V lookup: CDR1 SGHVS, CDR2 FNYEAQ. CDR3 nucleotides: TGTGCCAGCAGCTTACAGCCCGGGACAGACTACGAGCAGTACTTC. This sequence encodes CASSLQPGTDYEQYF.

The rearrangement joins TRBV7-9 to TRBJ1-2; TRBD1 aligns across 7 bases. The CDR3 extends over 14 amino acids. V gave up 7 bases and J gave up 8 bases; unmatched junction bases: 13. CDR1 and CDR2 from the germline V gene are SEHNR and FQNEAQ (reference sequence). CDR3 bases: TGTGCCAGCACCACGGCCGGACAGGTCCGCGGCTACACCTTC. It translates to CASTTAGQVRGYTF.

This clonotype was detected only once. The gene calls are TRBV4-1 and TRBJ2-5, with 9 bases matching TRBD2. This CDR3 has 18 amino acids. Unmatched junction bases numbered 18, after V lost 6 bases and J lost 4 bases. CDR1 and CDR2 from the germline V gene are MGHRA and YSYEKL. CDR3 residues: CASRSQLAGLPGGETQYF. The CDR3, as DNA: TGCGCCAGCAGGAGTCAACTAGCGGGTCTCCCTGGGGGAGAGACCCAGTACTTC.

The chain is built from TRBV5-1 and TRBJ2-1; TRBD1 is a possible D gene (5 bases). The germline V and J ends were trimmed by 1 base and 8 bases, with 13 bases remaining between them. This CDR3 comprises 14 residues. Germline CDR1 and CDR2: SGHRS and YFSETQ. The CDR3 spells CASSLYSGWDEQFF. For the CDR3, the DNA is TGCGCCAGCAGCTTGTATTCAGGGTGGGATGAGCAGTTCTTC.

The rearrangement uses TRBV20-1 and TRBJ1-2; D gene ambiguous. Trimming took off 0 bases at V and 6 bases at J, with 11 bases between the two ends. CDR3 size: 13 residues. CDR1 is DFQATT, CDR2 SNEGSKA, per germline (reference sequence). In DNA form, the CDR3 reads TGCAGTGCTAGAGATCAGCGTGAGGATGGCTACACCTTC. Residues: CSARDQREDGYTF.

The CDR3 bases are TGTGCCAGCAGTTACTCGCCAAGGGGAGTTTCCTACAATGAGCAGTTCTTC. This translates into CASSYSPRGVSYNEQFF. The rearrangement uses TRBV6-5 and TRBJ2-1; perhaps D is TRBD1 or TRBD2 (5 bases each). V lost 0 bases to trimming and J lost 1 base, with 13 bases between them. The germline CDR1 and CDR2 sequences are MNHEY and SVGAGI. The CDR3 extends over 17 amino acids.

This sequence joins TRBV12-5 and TRBJ2-1, with a possible D match to TRBD2 (5 bases). Germline V gives CDR1 LGHNT, CDR2 FRNRAP. V shed 4 bases and J shed 6 bases, with 13 bases lying between them. The CDR3 totals 14 residues. DNA for the CDR3: TGTGCTAGTGGTTGGTCCGCGGGCATCAATGAGCAGTTCTTC. Translation gives CASGWSAGINEQFF.

As for this clonotype: At one boundary the junction diverges from the germline segment, which might be a read error. The rearrangement joins TRBV7-2 to TRBJ2-7; weak D call: TRBD1 (6 bases). There are 14 residues in the CDR3. Per germline, CDR1 SGHTA and CDR2 FQGNSA. The CDR3 here is CAGSLRGSSYEQYF. CDR3 in DNA: TGTGCCGGCAGCTTAAGGGGGAGCTCCTACGAGCAGTACTTC.

In its sample, this clonotype was seen a few times. The chain uses TRBV9 and TRBJ2-5; tentatively, D is TRBD2 (7 bases). The V and J ends lost 4 bases and 0 bases respectively, with 16 bases between them. The CDR3 totals 16 residues. CDR1 and CDR2 from the germline V gene are SGDLS and YYNGEE. CDR3: CASSSRGGRYQETQYF. In nucleotides, the CDR3 is TGTGCCAGCAGCTCGAGGGGGGGAAGGTACCAAGAGACCCAGTACTTC.